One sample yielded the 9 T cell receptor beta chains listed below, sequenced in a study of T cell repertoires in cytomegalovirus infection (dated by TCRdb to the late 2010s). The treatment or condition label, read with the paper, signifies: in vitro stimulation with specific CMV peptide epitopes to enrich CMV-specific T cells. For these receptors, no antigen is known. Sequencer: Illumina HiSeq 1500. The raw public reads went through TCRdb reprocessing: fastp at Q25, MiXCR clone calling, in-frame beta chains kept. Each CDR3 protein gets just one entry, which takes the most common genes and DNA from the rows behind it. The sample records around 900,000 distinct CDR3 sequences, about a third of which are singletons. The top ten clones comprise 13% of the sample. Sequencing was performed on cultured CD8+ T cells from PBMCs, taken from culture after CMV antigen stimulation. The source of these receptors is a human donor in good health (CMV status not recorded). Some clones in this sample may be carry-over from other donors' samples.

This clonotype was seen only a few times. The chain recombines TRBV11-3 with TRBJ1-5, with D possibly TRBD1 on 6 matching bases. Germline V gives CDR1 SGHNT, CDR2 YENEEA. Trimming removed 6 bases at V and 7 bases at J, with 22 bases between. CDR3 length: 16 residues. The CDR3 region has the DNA TGTGCCAGCAGAACTACGACAGGATATATCCTACAGCCCCAGCATTTT. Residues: CASRTTTGYILQPQHF.

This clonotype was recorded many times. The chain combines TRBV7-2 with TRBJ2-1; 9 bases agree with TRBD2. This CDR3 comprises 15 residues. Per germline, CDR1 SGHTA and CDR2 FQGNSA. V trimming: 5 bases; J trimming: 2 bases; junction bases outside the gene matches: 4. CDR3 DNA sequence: TGTGCCAGCAGCCCTAGCGGGGTCCCCTACAATGAGCAGTTCTTC. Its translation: CASSPSGVPYNEQFF.

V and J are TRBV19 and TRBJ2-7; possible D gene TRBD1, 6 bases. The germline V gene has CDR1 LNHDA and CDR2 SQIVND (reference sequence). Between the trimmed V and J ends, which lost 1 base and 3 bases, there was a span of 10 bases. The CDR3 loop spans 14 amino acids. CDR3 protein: CASSIGHRVYEQYF. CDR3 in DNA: TGTGCCAGTAGTATAGGTCACAGGGTCTACGAGCAGTACTTC.

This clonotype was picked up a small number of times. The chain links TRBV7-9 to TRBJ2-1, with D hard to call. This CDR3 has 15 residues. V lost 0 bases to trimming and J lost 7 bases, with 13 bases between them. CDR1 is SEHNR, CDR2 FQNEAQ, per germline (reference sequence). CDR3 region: CASSLAIGLRNEQFF. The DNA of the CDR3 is TGTGCCAGCAGCTTAGCGATAGGTCTACGGAATGAGCAGTTCTTC. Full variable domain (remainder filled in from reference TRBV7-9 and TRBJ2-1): DTGVSQNPRHKITKRGQNVTFRCDPISEHNRLYWYRQTLGQGPEFLTYFQNEAQLEKSRLLSDRFSAERPKGSFSTLEIQRTEQGDSAMYLCASSLAIGLRNEQFFGPGTRLTVL.

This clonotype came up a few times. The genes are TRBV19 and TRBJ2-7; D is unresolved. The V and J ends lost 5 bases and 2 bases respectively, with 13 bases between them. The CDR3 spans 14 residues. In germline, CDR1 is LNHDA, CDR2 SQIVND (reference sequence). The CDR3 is CASSPSYTTYEQYV. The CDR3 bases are TGTGCCAGTAGTCCATCCTACACTACCTACGAGCAGTACGTC.

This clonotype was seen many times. Here the CDR3 DNA reads TGTGCCAGTACCCTGTGGGATAGCAATCAGCCCCAGCATTTT. It codes for CASTLWDSNQPQHF. This chain links TRBV19 with TRBJ1-5; D call uncertain. Trimming took off 7 bases at V and 0 bases at J, with 10 bases between the two ends. CDR3 length: 14 amino acids. Germline V gene sequence: CDR1 LNHDA, CDR2 SQIVND (reference sequence). The full variable domain, rest sourced from reference TRBV19 and TRBJ1-5, is DGGITQSPKYLFRKEGQNVTLSCEQNLNHDAMYWYRQDPGQGLRLIYYSQIVNDFQKGDIAEGYSVSREKKESFPLTVTSAQKNPTAFYLCASTLWDSNQPQHFGDGTRLSIL.

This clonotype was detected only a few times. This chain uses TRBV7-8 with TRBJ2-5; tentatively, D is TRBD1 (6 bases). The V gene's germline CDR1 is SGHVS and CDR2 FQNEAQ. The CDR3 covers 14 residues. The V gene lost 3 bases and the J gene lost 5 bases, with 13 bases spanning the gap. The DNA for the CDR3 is TGTGCCAGCAGCTTTGGCAGGGGCACGGAGACCCAGTACTTC. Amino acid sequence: CASSFGRGTETQYF.

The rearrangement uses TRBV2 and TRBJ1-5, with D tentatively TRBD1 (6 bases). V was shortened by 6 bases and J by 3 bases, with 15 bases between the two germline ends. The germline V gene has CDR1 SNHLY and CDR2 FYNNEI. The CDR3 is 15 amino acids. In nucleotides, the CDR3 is TGTGCCAGCAGGACCCCAGGGGAATACAATCAGCCCCAGCATTTT. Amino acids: CASRTPGEYNQPQHF.

CDR3 protein: CASSRGADEQFF. The CDR3 bases are TGTGCCAGTAGTCGGGGTGCGGATGAGCAGTTCTTC. This rearrangement joins TRBV19 to TRBJ2-1; TRBD2 is a possible D gene (5 bases). Germline CDR1 reads LNHDA; CDR2 reads SQIVND (reference sequence). This CDR3 has 12 amino acids. Trimming took 5 bases from V and 8 from J, leaving 10 bases between them.